This note documents a single T cell receptor beta chain sequence. Antigen specificity is unknown. CDR1 LNHDA and CDR2 SQIVND come from the germline V gene (reference sequence). V shed 3 bases and J shed 3 bases, with 17 bases lying between them. This CDR3 is 16 amino acids long. The data originate from a study of somatic mutations in cytotoxic T cells in rheumatoid arthritis. Across the study: Collection of patient blood (roughly 31 ml EDTA) took place right after diagnosis, before any treatment. Study conclusions and caveats: The slightly lower representation of TRBV07 among rheumatoid arthritis patients did not undergo correction for multiple comparisons. Compared with age-matched healthy controls, rheumatoid arthritis patients did not differ significantly in CD8+ T-cell clonality.

Here immunoSEQ multiplex PCR was the method, and the copy in TCRdb shows in-frame clones only, minus some. The repertoire holds thousands of clones, with 74% as singletons. V is TRBV19 and J is TRBJ1-2, with a weak D call TRBD1 (5 bases). The receptor was derived from an adult with rheumatoid arthritis. What was sequenced was CD8+ T cells sorted from blood. Here the CDR3 reads CASSIILGRGYYGYTF. Written as DNA, the CDR3 is TGTGCCAGTAGTATTATTCTGGGACGGGGGTACTATGGCTACACCTTC.